These 10 T cell receptor beta chains were all obtained from the same sample, sequenced in a study of T cell responses to AZD1222 COVID-19 vaccine. This table comes from immunoSEQ multiplex PCR, and its TCRdb copy is limited to in-frame clones, with some not included. The sample lists 100,000 or so clones; about 89% were seen once. This material consisted of peripheral blood, taken 28 days after the second AZD1222 dose. All receptors derive from an adult who received the AZD1222 COVID-19 vaccine.

The chain uses TRBV6-6 and TRBJ2-5; D is unresolved. Trimming took off 10 bases at V and 5 bases at J, with 20 bases between the two ends. Per germline, CDR1 MNHNY and CDR2 SVGAGI (reference sequence). CDR3 length: 14 residues. This chain's CDR3 is CATAGSFGQETQYF. Written as DNA, the CDR3 is TGTGCCACCGCCGGCAGTTTCGGGCAGGAGACCCAGTACTTC.

This chain uses TRBV19 with TRBJ1-1; no clear D. The V gene lost 3 bases and the J gene lost 2 bases, with 10 bases spanning the gap. The CDR3 is 14 residues long. Germline V lookup: CDR1 LNHDA, CDR2 SQIVND (reference sequence). The CDR3 here is CASSMHVANTEAFF. The CDR3 region has the DNA TGTGCCAGTAGTATGCACGTAGCAAACACTGAAGCTTTCTTT.

The rearrangement joins TRBV28 to TRBJ1-5; tentatively, D is TRBD1 (6 bases). Trimming took off 1 base at V and 4 bases at J, with 14 bases between the two ends. Per germline, CDR1 MDHEN and CDR2 SYDVKM. The CDR3 has 16 residues. CDR3 sequence: CASSLSGLRGNQPQHF. In DNA, the CDR3 is TGTGCCAGCAGTTTATCCGGACTAAGGGGGAATCAGCCCCAGCATTTT.

This chain connects TRBV25-1 to TRBJ2-6; tentative D call: TRBD1 (6 bases). Germline V gene lookup returns CDR1 MGHDK and CDR2 SYGVNS. This CDR3 is built from 18 residues. V lost 1 base, J lost 1 base, and 14 bases lay in between. CDR3 sequence reads: CASSEWNRESSGANVLTF. The CDR3 DNA is TGTGCCAGCAGTGAATGGAACAGGGAGTCTTCTGGGGCCAACGTCCTGACTTTC.

The rearrangement links TRBV7-2 to TRBJ1-5; D unresolved. The germline V and J ends were trimmed by 3 bases and 2 bases, with 5 bases remaining between them. CDR3 length: 13 residues. The V gene's germline CDR1 is SGHTA and CDR2 FQGNSA. The DNA for the CDR3 is TGTGCCAGCAGCTTGAGGGGCAATCAGCCCCAGCATTTT. Its translation: CASSLRGNQPQHF.

The V call is TRBV5-1, the J call TRBJ1-1; D gene uncertain. V was trimmed by 6 bases and J by 5 bases, leaving 14 bases between them. CDR3 length: 13 residues. Germline CDR1 and CDR2: SGHRS and YFSETQ. The CDR3 protein is CASTRRGSTEAFF. DNA of the CDR3: TGCGCCAGCACCCGGCGGGGAAGTACTGAAGCTTTCTTT.

The rearrangement links TRBV29-1 to TRBJ1-2, with D unclear. The CDR3 covers 12 residues. CDR1 is SQVTM and CDR2 is ANQGSEA in the germline V gene. V dropped 4 bases and J dropped 6 bases, with 12 bases sitting between them. Written as DNA, the CDR3 is TGCAGCGTTGGTGGAGGGAAAGATGGCTACACCTTC. It specifies CSVGGGKDGYTF. The full variable domain, rest sourced from reference TRBV29-1 and TRBJ1-2, is SAVISQKPSRDICQRGTSLTIQCQVDSQVTMMFWYRQQPGQSLTLIATANQGSEATYESGFVIDKFPISRPNLTFSTLTVSNMSPEDSSIYLCSVGGGKDGYTFGSGTRLTVV.

The chain carries TRBV5-8 and TRBJ1-2; D is ambiguous. There are 12 residues in the CDR3. V was pared by 0 bases and J by 6 bases, with 6 bases between. Germline CDR1 is SGHTS and CDR2 is YDEGEE. As DNA, the CDR3 is TGTGCCAGCAGCTTGGTCTTCGATGGCTACACCTTC. Encoded protein: CASSLVFDGYTF.

CDR3 amino acids: CASSLLGTSGANEQFF. In DNA, the CDR3 is TGCGCCAGCAGCCTGCTCGGGACTAGCGGGGCCAATGAGCAGTTCTTC. V usage is TRBV5-1 and J usage is TRBJ2-1, with 13 positions matching TRBD2. The CDR3 contains 16 residues. CDR1 SGHRS and CDR2 YFSETQ come from the germline V gene. V shed 4 bases and J 6 bases; nucleotides not matched to a gene: 7.

This chain links TRBV11-2 with TRBJ1-1; unclear D gene. V shed 3 bases and J shed 12 bases, with 14 bases lying between them. Germline CDR1 is SGHAT and CDR2 is FQNNGV. There are 12 residues in the CDR3. For the CDR3, the DNA is TGTGCCAGCAGCTTGAGGAAGTCAGCACCTTTCTTT. Protein product: CASSLRKSAPFF.